These 7 T cell receptor beta chains share one sample of origin, sequenced in a study of blood T cell repertoires in COVID-19 (dated by TCRdb to about 2020). Libraries were constructed by the immunoSEQ multiplex PCR assay. TCRdb obtained this table from immuneACCESS and retained in-frame rearrangements with V and J assigned. These tables miss some clones; where compared with another copy, unresolved V genes account for less than half of the shortfall, and the remainder is unexplained. Present in this sample are approximately 270,000 clones, approximately 86% of which were seen just once. 0.85% to 0.9% of the sample is in the top ten clones. Specimen: peripheral blood. Receptors originate from a human donor with COVID-19, enrolled during active disease. The donor label of this sample is uncertain.

The rearrangement joins TRBV29-1 to TRBJ2-5; 14 bases map to TRBD2. Per germline, CDR1 SQVTM and CDR2 ANQGSEA. V shed 4 bases, J shed 3 bases, and the junction held 1 base outside the gene matches. CDR3 size: 14 residues. The DNA of the CDR3 is TGCAGCGTTGGGGGACTAGCGGGAGAAGAGACCCAGTACTTC. It specifies CSVGGLAGEETQYF. Complete variable domain (other parts from reference TRBV29-1 and TRBJ2-5): SAVISQKPSRDICQRGTSLTIQCQVDSQVTMMFWYRQQPGQSLTLIATANQGSEATYESGFVIDKFPISRPNLTFSTLTVSNMSPEDSSIYLCSVGGLAGEETQYFGPGTRLLVL.

This chain uses TRBV5-4 with TRBJ2-7; perhaps TRBD1 as D (5 bases). The germline gives CDR1 SGHNT, CDR2 YYREEE (reference sequence). The length of the CDR3 is 15 residues. V was pared by 4 bases and J by 3 bases, with 17 bases between. The CDR3 region has the DNA TGTGCCAGCAGCCTTGCCCCCTTAGGGGACTACGAGCAGTACTTC. This gives the protein CASSLAPLGDYEQYF.

This sequence joins TRBV14 and TRBJ2-5; the D gene is possibly TRBD2 (5 bases). Germline CDR1 SGHDN, CDR2 FVKESK. This CDR3 is built from 18 residues. V was shortened by 0 bases and J by 9 bases, with 26 bases between the two germline ends. DNA for the CDR3: TGTGCCAGCAGCCAAGATCTAACGTCGAGCGGCCCCGGAAGACCCCAGTACTTC. Translation gives CASSQDLTSSGPGRPQYF.

The chain is built from TRBV29-1 and TRBJ2-7, with D possibly matching TRBD1 (6 bases). Germline-derived CDR1 and CDR2 are SQVTM and ANQGSEA. The V end was cut by 4 bases, the J end by 2 bases, with 9 bases between. This CDR3 spans 12 amino acids. This chain's CDR3 is CSVGRTAYEQYF. The DNA for the CDR3 is TGCAGCGTTGGTCGGACAGCCTACGAGCAGTACTTC.

This sequence joins TRBV18 and TRBJ1-1; D not resolved. The germline V gene has CDR1 KGHSH and CDR2 LQKENI. The V end was cut by 0 bases, the J end by 4 bases, with 6 bases between. CDR3 size: 13 residues. In DNA, the CDR3 is TGTGCCAGCTCACCACCACTTCTCACTGAAGCTTTCTTT. As protein: CASSPPLLTEAFF.

The V and J genes are TRBV28 and TRBJ2-2; D might be TRBD1 (5 bases). Germline CDR1 and CDR2: MDHEN and SYDVKM. The CDR3 is 12 amino acids. V was cut by 6 bases and J by 7 bases, with 9 bases left in between. This chain's CDR3 is CASRQGHGELFF. The CDR3, as DNA: TGTGCCAGCAGGCAGGGTCACGGGGAGCTGTTTTTT.

This clone was detected once. V usage is TRBV4-1 and J usage is TRBJ2-1; 10 bases agree with TRBD2. Losses at the gene ends were 0 bases for V and 3 bases for J; bases not matched to a gene: 11. The CDR3 is 19 amino acids. CDR1 is MGHRA and CDR2 is YSYEKL in the germline V gene. The CDR3 sequence is CASSQDRASGSRGYNEQFF. The DNA of the CDR3 is TGCGCCAGCAGCCAAGATAGGGCTAGCGGGAGTCGTGGCTACAATGAGCAGTTCTTC.